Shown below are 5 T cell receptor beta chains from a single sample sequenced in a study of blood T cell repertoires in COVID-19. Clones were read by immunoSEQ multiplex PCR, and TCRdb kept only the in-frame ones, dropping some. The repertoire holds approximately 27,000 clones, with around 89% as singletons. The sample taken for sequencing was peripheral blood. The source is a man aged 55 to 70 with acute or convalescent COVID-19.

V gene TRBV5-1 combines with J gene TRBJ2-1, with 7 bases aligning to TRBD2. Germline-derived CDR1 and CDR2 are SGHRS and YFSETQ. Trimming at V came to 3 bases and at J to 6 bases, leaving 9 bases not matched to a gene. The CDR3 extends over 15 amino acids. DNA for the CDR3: TGCGCCAGCAGCTGGGGAGGGGTTGCGGTCAATGAGCAGTTCTTC. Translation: CASSWGGVAVNEQFF. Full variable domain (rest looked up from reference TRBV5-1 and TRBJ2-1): KAGVTQTPRYLIKTRGQQVTLSCSPISGHRSVSWYQQTPGQGLQFLFEYFSETQRNKGNFPGRFSGRQFSNSRSEMNVSTLELGDSALYLCASSWGGVAVNEQFFGPGTRLTVL.

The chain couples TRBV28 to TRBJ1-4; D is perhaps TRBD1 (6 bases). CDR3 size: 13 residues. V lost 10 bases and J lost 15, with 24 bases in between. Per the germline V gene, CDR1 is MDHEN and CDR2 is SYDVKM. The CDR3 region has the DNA TGTGCCACCACGAGAGCGTCGGGGGGCAAGTTGTTTTTT. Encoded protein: CATTRASGGKLFF. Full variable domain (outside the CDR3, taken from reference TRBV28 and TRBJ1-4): DVKVTQSSRYLVKRTGEKVFLECVQDMDHENMFWYRQDPGLGLRLIYFSYDVKMKEKGDIPEGYSVSREKKERFSLILESASTNQTSMYLCATTRASGGKLFFGSGTQLSVL.

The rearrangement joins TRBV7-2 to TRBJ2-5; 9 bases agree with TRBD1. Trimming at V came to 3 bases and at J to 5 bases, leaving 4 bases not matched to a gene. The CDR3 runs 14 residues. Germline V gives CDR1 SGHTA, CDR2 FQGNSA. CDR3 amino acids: CASSFTGGGETQYF. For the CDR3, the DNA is TGTGCCAGCAGCTTCACAGGGGGCGGGGAGACCCAGTACTTC.

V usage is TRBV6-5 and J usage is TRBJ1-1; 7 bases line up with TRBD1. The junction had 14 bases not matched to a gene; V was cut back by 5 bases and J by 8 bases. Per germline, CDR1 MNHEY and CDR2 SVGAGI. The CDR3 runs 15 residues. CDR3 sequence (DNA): TGTGCCAGCAGTCCCCTAGAACAGGGGCTAAGAGAAGCTTTCTTT. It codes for CASSPLEQGLREAFF.

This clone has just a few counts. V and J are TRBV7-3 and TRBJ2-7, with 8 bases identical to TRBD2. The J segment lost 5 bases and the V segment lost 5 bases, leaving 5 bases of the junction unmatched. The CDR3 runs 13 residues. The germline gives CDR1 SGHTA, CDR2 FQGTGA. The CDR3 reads CASSGTSFHEQYF. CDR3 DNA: TGTGCCAGCAGCGGGACTAGTTTCCACGAGCAGTACTTC. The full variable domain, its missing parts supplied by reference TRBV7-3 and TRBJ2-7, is GAGVSQTPSNKVTEKGKYVELRCDPISGHTALYWYRQSLGQGPEFLIYFQGTGAADDSGLPNDRFFAVRPEGSVSTLKIQRTERGDSAVYLCASSGTSFHEQYFGPGTRLTVT.